These 14 T cell receptor beta chains were sequenced from one sample in a study of vaccination and CD4 T cells after COVID-19. Sequence data for DNA of cultured CD4+ T cells were generated by the Oncomine TCR Beta short-read assay. TCRdb recomputed calls from the PCR reads with MiXCR, one row per CDR3 protein. The sample lists more than 12,000 distinct CDR3 sequences, around 48% occurring once. The treatment is: approximately nine-day PBMC culture with coronavirus spike peptide pools or control peptides (ViraFEST assay). What these receptors recognize is not known. The sequenced sample was CD4+ T cells from blood, cultured in vitro. These TCRs come from a human donor who had recovered from COVID-19.

The V call is TRBV20-1, the J call TRBJ1-2; D might be TRBD1 (5 bases). The CDR3 has 11 residues. V lost 3 bases and J 10 bases, leaving 12 bases between the germline ends. CDR1 DFQATT and CDR2 SNEGSKA come from the germline V gene (reference sequence). The CDR3 DNA sequence: TGCAGTGCTAGTGTGGAGGGGACCTACACCTTC. Protein: CSASVEGTYTF.

This clonotype was counted a few times. CDR3 DNA: TGTGCCAGCAGTGTGCTTTGGGACAGCAATCAGCCCCAGCATTTT. Encoded protein: CASSVLWDSNQPQHF. This chain connects TRBV6-1 to TRBJ1-5; TRBD1 is a possible D gene (5 bases). V lost 4 bases and J 1 base, leaving 11 bases between the germline ends. CDR1 is MNHNS and CDR2 is SASEGT in the germline V gene. This CDR3 contains 15 residues.

The rearrangement links TRBV24-1 to TRBJ2-3, with D possibly TRBD1 on 6 matching bases. CDR3 length: 15 amino acids. The V end was cut by 4 bases, the J end by 3 bases, with 13 bases between. Germline V gene sequence: CDR1 KGHDR, CDR2 SFDVKD. In nucleotides, the CDR3 is TGTGCCACCAGTGACGCCGGGACAACAACAGATACGCAGTATTTT. Protein sequence: CATSDAGTTTDTQYF.

The V call is TRBV4-1, the J call TRBJ2-3; D not resolved. The V gene lost 0 bases and the J gene lost 0 bases, with 13 bases spanning the gap. This CDR3 is 17 amino acids long. CDR1 MGHRA and CDR2 YSYEKL come from the germline V gene. The CDR3: CASSQDMLEVSTDTQYF. In DNA, the CDR3 is TGCGCCAGCAGCCAAGATATGCTAGAGGTTAGCACAGATACGCAGTATTTT.

The chain links TRBV20-1 to TRBJ1-1; TRBD1 matches 7 bases. This CDR3 spans 13 amino acids. V lost 7 bases and J lost 5; bases outside the gene matches: 10. CDR1 is DFQATT and CDR2 is SNEGSKA in the germline V gene (reference sequence). Here the CDR3 reads CSGSTGVETEAFF. The CDR3 nucleotides are TGCAGTGGGTCAACAGGGGTGGAGACTGAAGCTTTCTTT.

The chain is built from TRBV2 and TRBJ2-1; D is perhaps TRBD1 (5 bases). Between the trimmed V and J ends, which lost 6 bases and 4 bases, there was a span of 13 bases. Germline CDR1 SNHLY, CDR2 FYNNEI. This CDR3 comprises 14 residues. CDR3 residues: CASSPRTRYNEQFF. The CDR3 region has the DNA TGTGCCAGCAGCCCACGGACACGTTACAATGAGCAGTTCTTC. Based on the CDR3 plus reference TRBV2 and TRBJ2-1, the full variable domain is EPEVTQTPSHQVTQMGQEVILRCVPISNHLYFYWYRQILGQKVEFLVSFYNNEISEKSEIFDDQFSVERPDGSNFTLKIRSTKLEDSAMYFCASSPRTRYNEQFFGPGTRLTVL.

This clonotype was found a few times. The rearrangement joins TRBV20-1 to TRBJ1-5; D call uncertain. Deletions cut 3 bases from V and 0 bases from J, with 6 bases between. The CDR3 totals 13 residues. In germline, CDR1 is DFQATT, CDR2 SNEGSKA (reference sequence). The CDR3 sequence: CSASEDSNQPQHF. CDR3 coding DNA: TGCAGTGCTAGTGAGGATAGCAATCAGCCCCAGCATTTT.

This chain uses TRBV24-1 with TRBJ2-7; 10 bases line up with TRBD2. V lost 7 bases and J lost 7; bases outside the gene matches: 12. CDR1 and CDR2 (germline): KGHDR, SFDVKD. CDR3 length: 15 amino acids. CDR3 in amino acids: CATSARLAGVGEQYF. The CDR3 region has the DNA TGTGCCACCAGCGCTCGCCTAGCGGGGGTGGGAGAGCAGTACTTC.

This chain connects TRBV24-1 to TRBJ2-4, with TRBD1 as a possible D gene (7 bases). There are 15 residues in the CDR3. In germline, CDR1 is KGHDR, CDR2 SFDVKD. V dropped 2 bases and J dropped 3 bases, with 10 bases sitting between them. The CDR3 spells CATSDSGGGKNIQYF. Written as DNA, the CDR3 is TGTGCCACCAGTGATTCAGGGGGAGGCAAAAACATTCAGTACTTC.

The V call is TRBV10-3, the J call TRBJ2-7; D possibly corresponds to TRBD2 (5 bases). V shed 3 bases and J shed 2 bases, with 11 bases lying between them. The V gene's germline CDR1 is ENHRY and CDR2 SYGVKD. The CDR3 runs 14 residues. Here the CDR3 DNA reads TGTGCCATCAGTGAAGGAGGCTGGGCCTACGAGCAGTACTTC. Amino acid sequence: CAISEGGWAYEQYF.

The gene calls are TRBV11-2 and TRBJ2-1, with 14 bases lining up with TRBD2. The length of the CDR3 is 17 residues. Trimming took 5 bases from V and 12 from J; bases not matched to a gene: 15. Germline CDR1 is SGHAT and CDR2 is FQNNGV. The CDR3, as DNA: TGTGCCAGCAGCCCGGGACTAGCGGGGGTCCGTTACTTAGGGCAGTTCTTC. Translated: CASSPGLAGVRYLGQFF.

This clonotype has more than one count but fewer than ten. This chain uses TRBV2 with TRBJ2-5; a possible D gene is TRBD2 (5 bases). V was pared by 4 bases and J by 1 base, with 7 bases between. This CDR3 has 13 amino acids. Germline V gives CDR1 SNHLY, CDR2 FYNNEI. For the CDR3, the DNA is TGTGCCAGCAGTGGCCTAGCCCAAGAGACCCAGTACTTC. Translated, it gives CASSGLAQETQYF.

This clonotype is categorized as large. This sequence joins TRBV19 and TRBJ1-5; D not certain. Deletions cut 6 bases from V and 4 bases from J, with 7 bases between. This CDR3 is built from 12 residues. CDR1 is LNHDA and CDR2 is SQIVND in the germline V gene (reference sequence). The CDR3: CASRQANQPQHF. CDR3 nucleotide sequence: TGTGCCAGTAGGCAGGCTAATCAGCCCCAGCATTTT.

There are a few counts of this clonotype. The CDR3 loop is CASSHIQYYEQYF. The DNA for the CDR3 is TGTGCCAGCAGTCACATACAGTATTACGAGCAGTACTTC. V usage is TRBV6-1 and J usage is TRBJ2-7; D is ambiguous. The V and J ends lost 5 bases and 4 bases respectively, with 12 bases between them. Germline CDR1 and CDR2: MNHNS and SASEGT. The CDR3 is 13 residues long.